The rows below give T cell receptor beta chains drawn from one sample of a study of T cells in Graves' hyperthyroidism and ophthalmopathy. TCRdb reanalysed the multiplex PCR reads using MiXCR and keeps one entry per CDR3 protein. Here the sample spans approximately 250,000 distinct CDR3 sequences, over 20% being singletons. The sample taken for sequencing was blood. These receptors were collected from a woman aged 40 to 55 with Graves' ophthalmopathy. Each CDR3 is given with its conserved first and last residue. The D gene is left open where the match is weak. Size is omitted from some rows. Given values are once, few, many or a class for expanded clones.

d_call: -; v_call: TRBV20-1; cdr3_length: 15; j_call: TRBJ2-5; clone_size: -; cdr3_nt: TGCAGTGCTACGCGGGACAGTCATACCCAAGAGACCCAGTACTTC; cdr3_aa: CSATRDSHTQETQYF
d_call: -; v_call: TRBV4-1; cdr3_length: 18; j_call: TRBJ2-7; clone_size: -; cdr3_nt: TGCGCCAGCAGCCTTAACCCCTTGGCCAGGGTAGTCGGCTACGAGCAGTACTTC; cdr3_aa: CASSLNPLARVVGYEQYF
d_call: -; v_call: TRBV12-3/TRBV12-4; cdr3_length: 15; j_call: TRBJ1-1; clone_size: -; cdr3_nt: TGTGCCAGCAGTTTAGTCAGGAGATCGAACACTGAAGCTTTCTTT; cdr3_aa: CASSLVRRSNTEAFF
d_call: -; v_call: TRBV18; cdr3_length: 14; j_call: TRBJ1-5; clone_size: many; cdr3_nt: TGTGCCAGCTCTCGCACGGCCTCGGGGCAGCCCCAGCATTTT; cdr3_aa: CASSRTASGQPQHF
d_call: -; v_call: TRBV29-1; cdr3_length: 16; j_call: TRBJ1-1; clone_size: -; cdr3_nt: TGCAGCGTTGAAGGGATAGGGGCCACAATGAACACTGAAGCTTTCTTT; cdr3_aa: CSVEGIGATMNTEAFF
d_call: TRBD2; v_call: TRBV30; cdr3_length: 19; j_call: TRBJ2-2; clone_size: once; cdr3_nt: TGTGCCTGGAACCCCGGGGGGACTAACTCGTACCTCAACACCGGGGAGCTGTTTTTT; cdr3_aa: CAWNPGGTNSYLNTGELFF
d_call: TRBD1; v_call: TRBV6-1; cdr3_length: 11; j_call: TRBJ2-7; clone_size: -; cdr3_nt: TGTGCCAGCTACAGGGGCGGCGAGCAGTACTTC; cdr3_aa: CASYRGGEQYF
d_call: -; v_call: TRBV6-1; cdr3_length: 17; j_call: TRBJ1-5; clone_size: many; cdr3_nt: TGTGCCAGCAGTGAAGAAGGGACAACGTATAGCAATCAGCCCCAGCATTTT; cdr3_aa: CASSEEGTTYSNQPQHF
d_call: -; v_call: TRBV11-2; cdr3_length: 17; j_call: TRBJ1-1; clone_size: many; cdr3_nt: TGTGCCAGCAGCCAAGGGCGTTGGACAGCCGGAAACACTGAAGCTTTCTTT; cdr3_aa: CASSQGRWTAGNTEAFF
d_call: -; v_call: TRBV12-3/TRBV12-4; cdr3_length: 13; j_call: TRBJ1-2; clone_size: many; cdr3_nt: TGTGCCAGCAGTTGGGAGACAAGCGGTGGCTACACCTTC; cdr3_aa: CASSWETSGGYTF
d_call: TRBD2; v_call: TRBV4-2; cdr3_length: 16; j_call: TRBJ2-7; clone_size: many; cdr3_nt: TGTGCCAGCAGCCGAGCCGGGACTAGCGGACCTTACGAGCAGTACTTC; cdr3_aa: CASSRAGTSGPYEQYF
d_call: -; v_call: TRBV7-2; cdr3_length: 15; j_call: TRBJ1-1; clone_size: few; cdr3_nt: TGTGCCAGCAGCTTATGGGCAGGCCGGAACACTGAAGCTTTCTTT; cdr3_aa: CASSLWAGRNTEAFF
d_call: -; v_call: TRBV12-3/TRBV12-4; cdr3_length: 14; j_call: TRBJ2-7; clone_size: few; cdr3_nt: TGTGCCAGCAAACCCGCGGGACAGAACTACGAGCAGTACTTC; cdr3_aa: CASKPAGQNYEQYF
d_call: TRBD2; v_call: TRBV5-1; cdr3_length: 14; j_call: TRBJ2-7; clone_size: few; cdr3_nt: TGCGCCAGCAGCTTGACAGGACTAGCTTACGAGCAGTACTTC; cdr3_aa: CASSLTGLAYEQYF
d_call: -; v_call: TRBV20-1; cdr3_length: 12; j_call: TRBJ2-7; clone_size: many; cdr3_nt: TGCAGTGCTGAGGAGTCGTTCTACGAGCAGTACTTC; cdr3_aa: CSAEESFYEQYF
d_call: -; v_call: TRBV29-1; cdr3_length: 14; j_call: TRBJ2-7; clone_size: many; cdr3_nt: TGCAGCGTTGAGGGCTCGGAGTACCCCTACGAGCAGTACTTC; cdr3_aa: CSVEGSEYPYEQYF
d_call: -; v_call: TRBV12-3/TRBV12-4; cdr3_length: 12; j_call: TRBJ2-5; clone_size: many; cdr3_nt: TGTGCCAGCAGACTAGGGCCAGAGACCCAGTACTTC; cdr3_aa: CASRLGPETQYF
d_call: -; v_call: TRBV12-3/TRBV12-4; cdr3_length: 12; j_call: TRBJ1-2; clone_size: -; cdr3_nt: TGTGCCAGCTGGGGATGGGTATATGGCTACACCTTC; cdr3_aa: CASWGWVYGYTF
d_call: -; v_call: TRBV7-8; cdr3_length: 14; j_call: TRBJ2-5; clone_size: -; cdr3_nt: TGTGCCAGCAGCCAGGGATTGTACCAAGAGACCCAGTACTTC; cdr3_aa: CASSQGLYQETQYF
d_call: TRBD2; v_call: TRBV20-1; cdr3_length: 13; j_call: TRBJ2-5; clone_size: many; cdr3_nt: TGCAGTGCTAGACTAGCGGGAGTTGAGACCCAGTACTTC; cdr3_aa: CSARLAGVETQYF
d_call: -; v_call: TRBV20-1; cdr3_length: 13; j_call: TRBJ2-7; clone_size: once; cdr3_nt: TGCAGTGCTAGACCCCAGGACCGATACGAGCAGTACTTC; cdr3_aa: CSARPQDRYEQYF
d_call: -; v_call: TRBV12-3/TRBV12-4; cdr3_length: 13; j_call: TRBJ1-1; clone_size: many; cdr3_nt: TGTGCCAGCAGTTGGACGCGTAACACTGAAGCTTTCTTT; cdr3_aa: CASSWTRNTEAFF
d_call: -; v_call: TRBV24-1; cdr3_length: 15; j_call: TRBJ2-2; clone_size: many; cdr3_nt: TGTGCCACCAGTGATGAGGAGGGGATCACCGGGGAGCTGTTTTTT; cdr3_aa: CATSDEEGITGELFF
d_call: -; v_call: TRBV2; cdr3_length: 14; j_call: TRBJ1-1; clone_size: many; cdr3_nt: TGTGCCAGCAGCCCCACTCTGGGGGGGACTGAAGCTTTCTTT; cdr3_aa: CASSPTLGGTEAFF
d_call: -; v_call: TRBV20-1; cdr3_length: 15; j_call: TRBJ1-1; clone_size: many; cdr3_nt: TGCAGTGCTAGTCCCCCGAGCCTGATGAACACTGAAGCTTTCTTT; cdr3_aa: CSASPPSLMNTEAFF
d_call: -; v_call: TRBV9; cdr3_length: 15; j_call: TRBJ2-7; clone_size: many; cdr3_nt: TGTGCCAGCAGCGTAGCCCCTGATTATAGGTACGAGCAGTACTTC; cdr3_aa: CASSVAPDYRYEQYF
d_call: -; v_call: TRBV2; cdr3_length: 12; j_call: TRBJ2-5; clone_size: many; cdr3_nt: TGTGCCAGCACATCGGACGCAGAGACCCAGTACTTC; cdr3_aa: CASTSDAETQYF
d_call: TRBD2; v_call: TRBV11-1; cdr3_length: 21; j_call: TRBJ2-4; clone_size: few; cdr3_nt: TGTGCCAGCAGTTTAGAAGCCGGGACTAGCGGTGCAGTCCTAGCCAAAAACATTCAGTACTTC; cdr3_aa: CASSLEAGTSGAVLAKNIQYF